This TCR beta chain stems from a study of T cell responses to AZD1222 COVID-19 vaccine. TCRdb keeps only in-frame clones here, not all; method: immunoSEQ multiplex PCR. The sample shows fewer than 300,000 clones, approximately 95% of them seen only once. The CDR3 is made up of 10 amino acids. Between the trimmed V and J ends, which lost 3 bases and 6 bases, there was a span of 5 bases. The germline gives CDR1 DFQATT, CDR2 SNEGSKA (reference sequence). The receptor comes from an adult in good health. The sample consisted of peripheral blood, taken on day 0 of AZD1222 vaccination. The chain couples TRBV20-1 to TRBJ2-5, with D maybe TRBD1 (5 bases). The CDR3 region is CSARGQTQYF. In DNA form, the CDR3 reads TGCAGTGCTAGGGGGCAGACCCAGTACTTC.